These 9 T cell receptor beta chains were all obtained from the same sample, sequenced in a study of T cell responses to AZD1222 COVID-19 vaccine. The table came from immunoSEQ multiplex PCR; TCRdb's copy has only in-frame clones and leaves some out. The sample contains about 120,000 clones, roughly 92% of which appear only once. The starting material was peripheral blood, obtained 28 days after the second AZD1222 dose. Receptor source: an adult who received the AZD1222 COVID-19 vaccine.

The gene calls are TRBV7-9 and TRBJ1-6; no firm D call. V lost 3 bases and J lost 19, with 7 bases in between. CDR3 size: 9 residues. Germline V lookup: CDR1 SEHNR, CDR2 FQNEAQ (reference sequence). CDR3 in amino acids: CASSLDLHF. The CDR3 DNA is TGTGCCAGCAGCTTGGACCTGCACTTT.

The rearrangement joins TRBV3-1 (or the pseudogene TRBV3-2) to TRBJ2-5, with TRBD2 matching over 8 bases. The length of the CDR3 is 15 residues. V gave up 4 bases and J gave up 5 bases; unmatched junction bases: 9. Germline lookup yields CDR1 LGHDT and CDR2 YNNKEL (reference sequence). The CDR3 loop reads CASSRAGGARETQYF. The CDR3 DNA sequence: TGTGCCAGCAGCCGGGCGGGGGGCGCAAGGGAGACCCAGTACTTC.

CDR3 in amino acids: CASRTRGPYGYTF. The DNA of the CDR3 is TGTGCCAGTAGGACTAGAGGCCCCTATGGCTACACCTTC. The chain combines TRBV19 with TRBJ1-2; no clear D. V was pared by 6 bases and J by 4 bases, with 12 bases between. This CDR3 region has 13 residues. The germline gives CDR1 LNHDA, CDR2 SQIVND (reference sequence). Supplemented by reference TRBV19 and TRBJ1-2, the full variable domain reads DGGITQSPKYLFRKEGQNVTLSCEQNLNHDAMYWYRQDPGQGLRLIYYSQIVNDFQKGDIAEGYSVSREKKESFPLTVTSAQKNPTAFYLCASRTRGPYGYTFGSGTRLTVV.

This sequence joins TRBV5-6 and TRBJ2-5; D possibly corresponds to TRBD1 (7 bases). This CDR3 has 15 residues. Trimming stripped 0 bases from V and 4 bases from J, with 13 bases between. Germline V gene sequence: CDR1 SGHDT, CDR2 YYEEEE. The CDR3: CASSLGRGRRETQYF. The CDR3 bases are TGTGCCAGCAGCTTGGGGAGGGGGCGTAGAGAGACCCAGTACTTC.

The rearrangement links TRBV19 to TRBJ2-2; no firm D call. Germline V gene sequence: CDR1 LNHDA, CDR2 SQIVND (reference sequence). V was shortened by 7 bases and J by 7 bases, with 13 bases between the two germline ends. CDR3 length equals 13 residues. In nucleotides, the CDR3 is TGTGCCAGTAAATCCCAAAAGGTCGGGGAGCTGTTTTTT. Protein product: CASKSQKVGELFF.

The chain has TRBV6-4 and TRBJ2-3; 10 bases agree with TRBD1. Unmatched junction bases numbered 5, after V lost 4 bases and J lost 4 bases. The CDR3 extends over 15 amino acids. In germline, CDR1 is MRHNA, CDR2 SNTAGT. This CDR3 reads CASSARDRGSDTQYF. CDR3 coding DNA: TGTGCCAGCAGTGCCCGGGACAGGGGCTCAGATACGCAGTATTTT.

The rearrangement uses TRBV6-1 and TRBJ2-7; 7 bases are a match to TRBD1. V trimming: 2 bases; J trimming: 4 bases; junction bases outside the gene matches: 11. Germline CDR1 is MNHNS and CDR2 is SASEGT. There are 16 residues in the CDR3. The CDR3 DNA reads as TGTGCCAGCAGTGAAAAAGTAACAGGGGTTAGGTACGAGCAGTACTTC. It translates to CASSEKVTGVRYEQYF.

The chain has TRBV3-1 (or the pseudogene TRBV3-2) and TRBJ2-3; 10 positions match TRBD2. The junction had 4 bases not matched to a gene; V was cut back by 1 base and J by 6 bases. The length of the CDR3 is 15 residues. CDR1 and CDR2 (germline): LGHDT, YNNKEL (reference sequence). The chain's CDR3 is CASSQVLAGVDTQYF. CDR3 in DNA: TGTGCCAGCAGCCAAGTGCTAGCGGGAGTCGATACGCAGTATTTT.

This rearrangement joins TRBV27 to TRBJ2-1; perhaps D is TRBD1 or TRBD2 (5 bases each). Trimming stripped 3 bases from V and 14 bases from J, with 17 bases between. The CDR3 is 13 residues long. Per germline, CDR1 MNHEY and CDR2 SMNVEV (reference sequence). In DNA form, the CDR3 reads TGTGCCAGCAGTTTGTATCGGGGCAGGGTCGAGTTCTTC. Protein: CASSLYRGRVEFF.